This T cell receptor (beta chain) is from a study of blood T cells in healthy people across ages. Study in general: About one barcoded beta molecule per two T cells came from capture by template switching.

This clonotype turned up a few times. Its antigen is unknown. A second PCR of about 7 to 12 cycles used a sample-barcoded 5' primer and a J-beta primer mix. Each of the samples gave a minimum of 3 million paired-end reads that contained CDR3. TCRdb re-called the 5' RACE reads with MiXCR, one entry per CDR3 protein. The sample holds 1.5 million to 2 million distinct CDR3 sequences, 28% seen once. Total RNA amounts of at least 5 micrograms were extracted per sample. V lost 8 bases and J 6 bases, leaving 23 bases between the germline ends. The CDR3 loop spans 16 amino acids. Study-level results: TCR beta diversity was tightly associated with the proportion of naive T cells.

The rearrangement joins TRBV12-3 or TRBV12-4 to TRBJ2-1; D may be TRBD2 (7 bases). The sequencing sample was made of blood. The receptor's source is a young woman in good health. The CDR3 loop reads CASLYLRGGGLNEQFF. DNA for the CDR3: TGTGCCAGCCTCTATCTTAGGGGGGGGGGCCTCAATGAGCAGTTCTTC.